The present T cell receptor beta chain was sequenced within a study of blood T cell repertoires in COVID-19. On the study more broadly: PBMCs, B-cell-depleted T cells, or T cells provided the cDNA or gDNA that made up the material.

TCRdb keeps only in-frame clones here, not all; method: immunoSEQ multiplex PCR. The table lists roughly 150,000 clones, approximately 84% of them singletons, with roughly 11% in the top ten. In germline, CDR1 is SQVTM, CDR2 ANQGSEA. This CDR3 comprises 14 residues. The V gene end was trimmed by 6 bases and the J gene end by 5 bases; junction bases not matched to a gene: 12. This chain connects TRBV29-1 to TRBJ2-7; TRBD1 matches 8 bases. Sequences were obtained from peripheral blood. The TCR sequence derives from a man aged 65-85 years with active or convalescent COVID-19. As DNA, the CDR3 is TGCAGCGTCGCTTCCGGACAGGGCGACAACGAGCAGTACTTC. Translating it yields CSVASGQGDNEQYF.